The 17 T cell receptor beta chains below come from one sample, sequenced in a study of shared clonotypes between healthy human individuals. Using immunoSEQ multiplex PCR, the repertoire was profiled, and TCRdb retains in-frame clones only, with some absent. The table includes a few million clones, around 93% detected once. Naive CD8 cells comprised CD45RO-negative, CCR7-positively selected cells, excluding terminally differentiated effector memory CD45RA+ cells. The sample was naive CD8+ T cells from PBMCs. The receptors derive from a man aged 18 to 29 in good health. Some clones in this sample may be carry-over from other donors' samples.

The chain joins TRBV7-9 to TRBJ2-7; either TRBD1 or TRBD2 may fit D (5 bases each). V was cut by 2 bases and J by 3 bases, with 20 bases left in between. This CDR3 is built from 17 residues. Germline values: CDR1 SEHNR, CDR2 FQNEAQ (reference sequence). The CDR3 loop reads CASSLQPGQTTYYEQYF. Written as DNA, the CDR3 is TGTGCCAGCAGCTTACAACCGGGGCAGACTACTTACTACGAGCAGTACTTC.

The gene calls are TRBV27 and TRBJ1-4; 9 nucleotides agree with TRBD1. The germline CDR1 and CDR2 sequences are MNHEY and SMNVEV (reference sequence). Trimming at V came to 3 bases and at J to 7 bases, leaving 3 bases not matched to a gene. This CDR3 contains 14 residues. CDR3: CASSFLDRGEKLFF. In nucleotides, the CDR3 is TGTGCCAGCAGTTTTTTGGACAGGGGTGAAAAACTGTTTTTT. Complete variable domain (other parts from reference TRBV27 and TRBJ1-4): EAQVTQNPRYLITVTGKKLTVTCSQNMNHEYMSWYRQDPGLGLRQIYYSMNVEVTDKGDVPEGYKVSRKEKRNFPLILESPSPNQTSLYFCASSFLDRGEKLFFGSGTQLSVL.

The chain carries TRBV9 and TRBJ1-1; the D is unclear. The CDR3 contains 12 residues. V lost 4 bases to trimming and J lost 1 base, with 5 bases between them. Germline-derived CDR1 and CDR2 are SGDLS and YYNGEE. The DNA of the CDR3 is TGTGCCAGCAGCCACGCGAACACTGAAGCTTTCTTT. Translation gives CASSHANTEAFF.

The V gene is TRBV15, the J gene TRBJ1-1, with D unclear. Trimming left V 5 bases short and J 0 bases short, with 7 bases between. This CDR3 is 13 amino acids long. CDR1 and CDR2 (germline): LNHNV, YYDKDF (reference sequence). The DNA of the CDR3 is TGTGCCACCAGCGAGGTGATGAACACTGAAGCTTTCTTT. Translated, it gives CATSEVMNTEAFF.

The J gene is TRBJ2-1, the V gene TRBV13; TRBD2 agrees at 9 bases. In germline, CDR1 is PRHDT, CDR2 FYEKMQ (reference sequence). The V segment lost 0 bases and the J segment 4 bases; nucleotides outside the gene matches: 7. This CDR3 spans 17 amino acids. The CDR3 nucleotides are TGTGCCAGCAGCTTAGGGGCTAGCGGGAACATTTACAATGAGCAGTTCTTC. Amino acids: CASSLGASGNIYNEQFF.

The V gene is TRBV5-4, the J gene TRBJ2-2, with 7 bases that match TRBD2. From germline, CDR1 is SGHNT and CDR2 YYREEE (reference sequence). The V and J ends lost 2 bases and 1 base, in that order; junction bases with no gene match: 8. CDR3 size: 17 residues. The CDR3 DNA sequence: TGTGCCAGCAGCTTTCGGGTAGCGGGTTTGAACACCGGGGAGCTGTTTTTT. As protein: CASSFRVAGLNTGELFF.

Concerning this clone itself: This sample also contains other DNA sequences that code for the same CDR3. This chain joins TRBV29-1 and TRBJ2-1, with 7 bases matching TRBD1. The germline V gene has CDR1 SQVTM and CDR2 ANQGSEA. Trimming at V came to 7 bases and at J to 7 bases, leaving 7 bases not matched to a gene. The CDR3 spans 12 residues. For the CDR3, the DNA is TGCAGCGCCCGGACAGGCTGGAATGAGCAGTTCTTC. Its protein is CSARTGWNEQFF.

The chain recombines TRBV6-5 with TRBJ1-2; D ambiguous. The V gene lost 2 bases and the J gene lost 7 bases, with 11 bases spanning the gap. Per germline, CDR1 MNHEY and CDR2 SVGAGI. The CDR3 sequence is 13 residues long. In DNA, the CDR3 is TGTGCCAGCAGTTACCCCGAGGCGGTTGGCTACACCTTC. Amino acids: CASSYPEAVGYTF.

This sequence joins TRBV9 and TRBJ2-5, with D unclear. Trimming removed 3 bases at V and 0 bases at J, with 3 bases between. The CDR3 runs to 12 residues. Germline V gene data show CDR1 as SGDLS and CDR2 as YYNGEE. CDR3 sequence reads: CASSEDQETQYF. CDR3 DNA sequence: TGTGCCAGCAGCGAGGACCAAGAGACCCAGTACTTC.

The gene calls are TRBV4-1 and TRBJ2-7; D is undetermined. The germline V and J ends were trimmed by 3 bases and 5 bases, with 8 bases remaining between them. CDR1 and CDR2 (germline): MGHRA, YSYEKL. The CDR3 sequence is 12 residues long. The DNA of the CDR3 is TGCGCCAGCAGCCAGAATCTTGACGAGCAGTACTTC. Residues: CASSQNLDEQYF.

The chain recombines TRBV9 with TRBJ1-2; tentative D call: TRBD1 (5 bases). With 3 bases removed from V and 4 bases from J, the gap between germline ends came to 19 bases. This CDR3 spans 16 amino acids. Germline V gene lookup returns CDR1 SGDLS and CDR2 YYNGEE. The chain's CDR3 is CASSAHRGSRGYGYTF. In nucleotides, the CDR3 is TGTGCCAGCAGCGCCCACCGGGGGAGTCGTGGCTATGGCTACACCTTC.

The rearrangement links TRBV9 to TRBJ2-7, with D perhaps assigned TRBD1 or TRBD2 (5 bases each). The length of the CDR3 is 15 residues. Trimming pared 4 bases from V and 3 bases from J, leaving 17 bases between. Germline V CDR1 and CDR2: SGDLS, YYNGEE. CDR3 nucleotides: TGTGCCAGCAGCCCTAACCCCAGGGACCACTACGAGCAGTACTTC. This gives the protein CASSPNPRDHYEQYF.

The rearrangement uses TRBV14 and TRBJ1-1; 7 bases line up with TRBD1. There are 14 residues in the CDR3. Germline-derived CDR1 and CDR2 are SGHDN and FVKESK. V trimming: 4 bases; J trimming: 7 bases; junction bases outside the gene matches: 9. The CDR3 here is CASSPSRDSNEAFF. Written as DNA, the CDR3 is TGTGCCAGCAGCCCGTCCCGGGACAGTAATGAAGCTTTCTTT. The full variable domain, in which reference TRBV14 and TRBJ1-1 provide the parts outside the CDR3, is EAGVTQFPSHSVIEKGQTVTLRCDPISGHDNLYWYRRVMGKEIKFLLHFVKESKQDESGMPNNRFLAERTGGTYSTLKVQPAELEDSGVYFCASSPSRDSNEAFFGQGTRLTVV.

V usage is TRBV7-8 and J usage is TRBJ1-2, with a tentative D call TRBD1 (6 bases). CDR1 and CDR2 from the germline V gene are SGHVS and FQNEAQ. The CDR3 contains 15 residues. Trimming pared 5 bases from V and 2 bases from J, leaving 15 bases between. The CDR3 loop is CASSPADSYNYGYTF. The DNA of the CDR3 is TGTGCCAGCAGCCCAGCGGACAGCTACAACTATGGCTACACCTTC.

This clone occurred once. This chain connects TRBV5-4 to TRBJ2-7; 7 nucleotides agree with TRBD2. Trimming removed 4 bases from V and 0 bases from J; junction bases left unmatched: 10. This CDR3 region has 16 residues. CDR1 and CDR2 from the germline V gene are SGHNT and YYREEE (reference sequence). For the CDR3, the DNA is TGTGCCAGCAGCCACACTTCAGCGGGACCCTCCTACGAGCAGTACTTC. Translated, it gives CASSHTSAGPSYEQYF.

This chain connects TRBV28 to TRBJ2-3; 7 bases map to TRBD2. V lost 6 bases to trimming and J lost 6 bases; unmatched junction nucleotides: 9. Germline loops: CDR1 MDHEN, CDR2 SYDVKM. The CDR3 length is 14 residues. CDR3 protein: CASSPPGGSDTQYF. The CDR3 nucleotides read TGTGCCAGCAGCCCACCCGGGGGGAGCGATACGCAGTATTTT. Based on the CDR3 plus reference TRBV28 and TRBJ2-3, the full variable domain is DVKVTQSSRYLVKRTGEKVFLECVQDMDHENMFWYRQDPGLGLRLIYFSYDVKMKEKGDIPEGYSVSREKKERFSLILESASTNQTSMYLCASSPPGGSDTQYFGPGTRLTVL.

This clone is a singleton in its sample. The rearrangement uses TRBV11-1 and TRBJ2-7; no reliable D call. CDR1 is SGHAT and CDR2 is FQDESV in the germline V gene (reference sequence). The CDR3 sequence is 15 residues long. Trimming removed 5 bases at V and 2 bases at J, with 16 bases between. The CDR3 reads CASSQHKQETYEQYF. DNA for the CDR3: TGTGCCAGCAGCCAACACAAGCAGGAGACCTACGAGCAGTACTTC.